This T cell receptor (beta chain) came from a study of blood T cell repertoires in COVID-19 (dated by TCRdb to about 2020). About the full investigation: The collaborator samples originated in the United States, Italy and Spain and spanned the acute and convalescent phases of COVID-19. The prospective study material was composed of cDNA or gDNA derived from T cells, B-cell-depleted T cells, or PBMCs. Subjects who had been exposed to COVID-19, were actively infected with it, or had recovered from it provided the deeply sampled blood TCRbeta repertoires that made up the dataset. A freely available public database, intended as a resource for researchers studying the immune response to SARS-CoV-2, is where the repertoires were released. Samples were obtained from the ongoing ImmuneRACE study (first 160 participants) and from about 1,300 subjects provided by 6 global collaborators. The sample metadata nearly always contained a de-identified subject ID, COVID-19 status, age in years and sex. Where available, HLA class I and class II types were obtained from metadata supplied by the sample provider rather than from assay-based typing. Overall study results and their limits: The amount of clinical and demographic metadata varied by source and participant and was provided uncurated.

A note on this clone: No antigen is known for it. Base quality data are lacking; no much larger clone is found one base away.

One collaborating source in Seattle enrolled patients during active infection and followed them longitudinally through the course of disease. The collaborating institutions used their own protocols to collect whole blood in K2EDTA tubes. For TCRbeta analysis, collaborators shipped samples as frozen whole blood, isolated PBMCs, or DNA extracted from either of those sample types. The immunoSEQ Assay, a bias-controlled multiplex PCR, was used to amplify TCRbeta CDR3 regions from genomic DNA. Turning to the authors' computational methods: Nucleated cell counts per sample were estimated from amplification of reference gene primers within the assay. Sequence reads were collapsed and filtered to measure the absolute abundance of every unique TCRbeta CDR3 rearrangement. For each sample, productive Simpson clonality was calculated as the square root of Simpson's diversity index over productive rearrangements. TCRdb retrieved this table from immuneACCESS and kept in-frame rearrangements only. Not all clones are present; in checked studies, unresolved V genes account for under half, and no reason is known for the remainder. The D gene and trimming were derived from the DNA, and the V and J assignments and clone size from that table. The sample records a few hundred thousand clones, 87% of which are singletons. Less than 11% of the sample comes from the top ten.

V is cut back by 0 bases and J by 5 bases, with 7 bases in the junction unmatched. The germline V gene provides CDR1 SGDLS and CDR2 YYNGEE. The CDR3, cysteine through phenylalanine, is 16 amino acids long. Just CDR3 DNA is preserved here, 48 bases in frame from base 1. This clonotype was obtained from a woman aged 25 to 39 with COVID-19, enrolled during active disease. Sequencing was performed on peripheral blood. The chain uses TRBV9 and TRBJ2-5, with TRBD2 matching 10 junction bases. The DNA sequence reads TGTGCCAGCAGCGTAGGGGCTAGCGGGAGTAAGGAGACCCAGTACTTC. Its translation reads: CASSVGASGSKETQYF.